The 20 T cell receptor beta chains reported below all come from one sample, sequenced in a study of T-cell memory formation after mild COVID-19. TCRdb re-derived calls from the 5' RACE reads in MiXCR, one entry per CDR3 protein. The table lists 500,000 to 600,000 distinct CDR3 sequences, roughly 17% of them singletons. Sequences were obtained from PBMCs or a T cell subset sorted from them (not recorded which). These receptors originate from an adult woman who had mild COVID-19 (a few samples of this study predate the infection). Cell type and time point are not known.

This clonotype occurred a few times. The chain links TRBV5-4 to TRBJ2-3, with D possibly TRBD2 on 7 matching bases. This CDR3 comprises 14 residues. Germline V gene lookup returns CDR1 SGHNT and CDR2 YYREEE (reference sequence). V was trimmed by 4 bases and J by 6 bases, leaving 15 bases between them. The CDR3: CASSDQRGGDTQYF. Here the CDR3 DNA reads TGTGCCAGCAGCGATCAAAGGGGGGGGGATACGCAGTATTTT. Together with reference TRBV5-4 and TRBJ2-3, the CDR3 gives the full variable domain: ETGVTQSPTHLIKTRGQQVTLRCSSQSGHNTVSWYQQALGQGPQFIFQYYREEENGRGNFPPRFSGLQFPNYSSELNVNALELDDSALYLCASSDQRGGDTQYFGPGTRLTVL.

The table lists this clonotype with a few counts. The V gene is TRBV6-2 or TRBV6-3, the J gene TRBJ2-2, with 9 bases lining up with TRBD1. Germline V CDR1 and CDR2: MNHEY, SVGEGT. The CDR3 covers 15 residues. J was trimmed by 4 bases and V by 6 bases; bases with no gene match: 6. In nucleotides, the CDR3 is TGTGCCAGCAGGAGAGGGACAGGGCGCACCGGGGAGCTGTTTTTT. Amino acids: CASRRGTGRTGELFF.

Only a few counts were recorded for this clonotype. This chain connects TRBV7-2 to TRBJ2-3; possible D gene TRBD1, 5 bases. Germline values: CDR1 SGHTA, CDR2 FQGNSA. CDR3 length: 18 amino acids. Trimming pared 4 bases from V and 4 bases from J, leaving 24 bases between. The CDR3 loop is CASSSSPPGLSVSDTQYF. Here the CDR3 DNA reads TGTGCCAGCAGCTCCTCCCCCCCAGGGCTCAGCGTGTCAGATACGCAGTATTTT.

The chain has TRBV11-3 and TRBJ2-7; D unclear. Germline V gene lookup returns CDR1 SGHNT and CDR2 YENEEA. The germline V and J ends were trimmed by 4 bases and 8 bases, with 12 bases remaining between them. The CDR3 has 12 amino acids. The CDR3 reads CASSSDRRQQYF. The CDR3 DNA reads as TGTGCCAGCAGCTCGGACCGACGCCAGCAGTACTTC.

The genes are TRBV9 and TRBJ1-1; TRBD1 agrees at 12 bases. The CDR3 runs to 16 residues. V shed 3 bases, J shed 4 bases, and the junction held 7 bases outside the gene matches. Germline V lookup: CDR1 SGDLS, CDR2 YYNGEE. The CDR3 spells CASSAWDRGLSTEAFF. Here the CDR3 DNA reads TGTGCCAGCAGCGCTTGGGACAGGGGGCTCTCCACTGAAGCTTTCTTT. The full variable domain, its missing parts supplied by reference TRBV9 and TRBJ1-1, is DSGVTQTPKHLITATGQRVTLRCSPRSGDLSVYWYQQSLDQGLQFLIQYYNGEERAKGNILERFSAQQFPDLHSELNLSSLELGDSALYFCASSAWDRGLSTEAFFGQGTRLTVV.

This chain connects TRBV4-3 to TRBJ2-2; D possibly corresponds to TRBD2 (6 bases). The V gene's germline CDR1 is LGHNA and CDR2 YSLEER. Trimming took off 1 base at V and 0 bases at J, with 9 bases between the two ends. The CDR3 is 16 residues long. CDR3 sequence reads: CASSQGRLANTGELFF. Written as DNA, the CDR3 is TGCGCCAGCAGCCAAGGGAGACTAGCGAACACCGGGGAGCTGTTTTTT.

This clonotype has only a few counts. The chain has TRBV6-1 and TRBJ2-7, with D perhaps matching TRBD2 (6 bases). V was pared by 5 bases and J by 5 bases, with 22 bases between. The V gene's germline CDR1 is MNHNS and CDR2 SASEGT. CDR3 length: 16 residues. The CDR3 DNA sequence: TGTGCCAGCAGTCTCCGTTCCGGGGGTGACCTGGACGAGCAGTACTTC. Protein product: CASSLRSGGDLDEQYF.

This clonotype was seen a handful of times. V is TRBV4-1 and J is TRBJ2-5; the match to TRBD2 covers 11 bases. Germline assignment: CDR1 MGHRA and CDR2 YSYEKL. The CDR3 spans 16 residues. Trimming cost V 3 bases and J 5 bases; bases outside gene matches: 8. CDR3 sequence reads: CASSQAQLAGAETQYF. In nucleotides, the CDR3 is TGCGCCAGCAGCCAGGCCCAACTAGCGGGGGCGGAGACCCAGTACTTC.

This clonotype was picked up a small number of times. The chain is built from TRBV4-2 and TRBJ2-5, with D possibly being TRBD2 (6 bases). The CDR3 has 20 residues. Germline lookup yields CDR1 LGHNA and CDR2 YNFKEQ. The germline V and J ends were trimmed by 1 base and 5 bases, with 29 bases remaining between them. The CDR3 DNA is TGTGCCAGCAGCCAAGTAGGTCGGTTTTCGGGGAGGTCTGCTATCGAGACCCAGTACTTC. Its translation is CASSQVGRFSGRSAIETQYF.

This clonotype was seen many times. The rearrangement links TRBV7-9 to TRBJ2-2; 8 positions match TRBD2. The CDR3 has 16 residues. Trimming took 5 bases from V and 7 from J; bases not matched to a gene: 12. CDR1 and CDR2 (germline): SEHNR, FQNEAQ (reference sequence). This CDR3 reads CASSTPRGGHVGELFF. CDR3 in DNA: TGTGCCAGCAGCACGCCCCGGGGGGGGCATGTCGGGGAGCTGTTTTTT.

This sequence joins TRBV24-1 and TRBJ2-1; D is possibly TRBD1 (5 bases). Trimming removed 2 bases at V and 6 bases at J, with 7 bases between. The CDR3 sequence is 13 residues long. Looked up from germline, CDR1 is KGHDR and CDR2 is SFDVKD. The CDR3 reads CATSDSQVNEQFF. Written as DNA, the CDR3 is TGTGCCACCAGTGATTCACAGGTCAATGAGCAGTTCTTC.

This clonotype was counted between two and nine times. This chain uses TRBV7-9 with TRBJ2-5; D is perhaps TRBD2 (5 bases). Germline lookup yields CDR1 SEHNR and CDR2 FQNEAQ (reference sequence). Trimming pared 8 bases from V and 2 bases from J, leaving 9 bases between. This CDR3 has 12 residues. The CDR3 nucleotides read TGTGCCAGCGAGTCGGGACAAGAGACCCAGTACTTC. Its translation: CASESGQETQYF.

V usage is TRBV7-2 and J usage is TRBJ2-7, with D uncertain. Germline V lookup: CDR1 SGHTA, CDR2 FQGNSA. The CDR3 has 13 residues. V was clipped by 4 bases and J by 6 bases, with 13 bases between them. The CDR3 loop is CASSSSLSGEQYF. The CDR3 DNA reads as TGTGCCAGCAGCTCCTCCCTTTCCGGCGAGCAGTACTTC. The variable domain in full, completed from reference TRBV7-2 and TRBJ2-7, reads GAGVSQSPSNKVTEKGKDVELRCDPISGHTALYWYRQSLGQGLEFLIYFQGNSAPDKSGLPSDRFSAERTGGSVSTLTIQRTQQEDSAVYLCASSSSLSGEQYFGPGTRLTVT.

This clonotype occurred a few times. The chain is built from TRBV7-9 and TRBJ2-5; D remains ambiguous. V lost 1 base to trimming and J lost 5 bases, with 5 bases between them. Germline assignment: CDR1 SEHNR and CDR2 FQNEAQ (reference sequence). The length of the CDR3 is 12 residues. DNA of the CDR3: TGTGCCAGCAGCTTAGGGGATGAGACCCAGTACTTC. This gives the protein CASSLGDETQYF.

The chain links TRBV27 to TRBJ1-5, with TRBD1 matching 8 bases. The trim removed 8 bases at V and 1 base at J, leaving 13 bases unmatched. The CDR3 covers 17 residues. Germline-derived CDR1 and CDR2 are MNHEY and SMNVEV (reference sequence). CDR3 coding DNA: TGTGCCAGCCGCATGTTCCTGGACAGGGAAAGCAATCAGCCCCAGCATTTT. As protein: CASRMFLDRESNQPQHF.

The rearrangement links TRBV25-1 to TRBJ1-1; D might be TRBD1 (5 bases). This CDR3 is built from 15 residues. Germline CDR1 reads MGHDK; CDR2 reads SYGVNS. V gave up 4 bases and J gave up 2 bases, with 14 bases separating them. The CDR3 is CASSAQRGGNTEAFF. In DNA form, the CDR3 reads TGTGCCAGCAGTGCCCAGAGGGGTGGAAACACTGAAGCTTTCTTT.

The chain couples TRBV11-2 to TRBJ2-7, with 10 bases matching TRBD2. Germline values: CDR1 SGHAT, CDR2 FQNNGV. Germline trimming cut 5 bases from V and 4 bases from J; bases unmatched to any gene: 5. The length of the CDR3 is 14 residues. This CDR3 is CASSVSGRSYEQYF. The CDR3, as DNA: TGTGCCAGCAGCGTTAGCGGGAGGTCTTACGAGCAGTACTTC.

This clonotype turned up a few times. CDR3 DNA sequence: TGCGCCAGCAGCCAAGTGATAACAGGACCTTCTAGCACAGATACGCAGTATTTT. It encodes CASSQVITGPSSTDTQYF. The J gene is TRBJ2-3, the V gene TRBV4-3; TRBD1 is a possible D gene (5 bases). The germline V and J ends were trimmed by 1 base and 0 bases, with 17 bases remaining between them. From germline, CDR1 is LGHNA and CDR2 YSLEER. The CDR3 contains 18 residues.

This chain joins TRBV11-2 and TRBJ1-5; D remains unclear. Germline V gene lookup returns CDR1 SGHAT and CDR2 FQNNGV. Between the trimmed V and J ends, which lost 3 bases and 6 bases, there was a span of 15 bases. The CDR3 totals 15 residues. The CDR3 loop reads CASSLIGADVQPQHF. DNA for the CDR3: TGTGCCAGCAGCTTGATCGGAGCTGACGTTCAGCCCCAGCATTTT.

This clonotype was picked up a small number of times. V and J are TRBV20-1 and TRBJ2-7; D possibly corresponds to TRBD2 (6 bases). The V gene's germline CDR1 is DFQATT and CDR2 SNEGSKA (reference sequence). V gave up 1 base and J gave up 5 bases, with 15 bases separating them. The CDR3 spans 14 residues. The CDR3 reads CSARGDGGLHEQYF. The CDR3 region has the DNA TGCAGTGCTAGAGGGGACGGGGGACTTCACGAGCAGTACTTC.